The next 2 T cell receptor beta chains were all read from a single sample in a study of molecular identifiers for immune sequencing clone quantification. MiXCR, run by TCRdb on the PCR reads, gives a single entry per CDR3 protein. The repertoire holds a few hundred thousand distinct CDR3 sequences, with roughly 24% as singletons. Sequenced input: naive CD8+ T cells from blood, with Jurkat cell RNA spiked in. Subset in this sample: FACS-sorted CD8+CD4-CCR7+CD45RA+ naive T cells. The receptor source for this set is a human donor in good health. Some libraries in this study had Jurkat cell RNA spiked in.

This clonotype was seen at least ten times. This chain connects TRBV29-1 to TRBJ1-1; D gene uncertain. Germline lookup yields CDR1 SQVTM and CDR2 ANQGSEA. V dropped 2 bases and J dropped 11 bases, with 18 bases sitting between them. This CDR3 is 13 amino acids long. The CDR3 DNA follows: TGCAGCGTTGAACTGCGAATTAACGACGTGGCTTTCTTT. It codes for CSVELRINDVAFF.

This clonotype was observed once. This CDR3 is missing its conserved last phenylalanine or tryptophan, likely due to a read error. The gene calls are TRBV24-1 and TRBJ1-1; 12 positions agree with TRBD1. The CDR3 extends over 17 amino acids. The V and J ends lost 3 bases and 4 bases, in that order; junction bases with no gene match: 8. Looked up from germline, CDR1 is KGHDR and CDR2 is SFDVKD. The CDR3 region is CATSDIPGTGGLTEAFL. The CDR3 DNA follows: TGTGCCACCAGTGATATCCCCGGGACAGGGGGCCTCACTGAAGCTTTCTTA.